The clone carrying this TCR beta chain was recorded many times. Antigen specificity is unknown. The CDR3 covers 15 residues. The germline gives CDR1 SGHRS, CDR2 YFSETQ. The V gene end was trimmed by 0 bases and the J gene end by 4 bases; junction bases not matched to a gene: 4. These data originate in a study of T-cell memory formation after mild COVID-19. Study results and caveats: Pre-infection memory harbored some responding clones, suggesting cross-reactive memory joined.

5'RACE, which relied on constant-segment primers, yielded TCR alpha and TCR beta cDNA libraries carrying sample barcodes and UMIs. MiXCR, applied by TCRdb to the 5' RACE reads, yields one record per CDR3 protein. The table has 250,000 to 300,000 distinct CDR3 sequences, under 20% seen once. The sequence was collected from a man in his late teens or twenties who had mild COVID-19 (a few samples of this study predate the infection). Cell type and time point are not known. Sequences were obtained from PBMCs or a T cell subset sorted from them (not recorded which). V and J are TRBV5-1 and TRBJ2-1, with TRBD2 matching 7 bases. The CDR3 DNA reads TGCGCCAGCAGCTTGGAAGCGGGGACTTACAATGAGCAGTTCTTC. This codes for CASSLEAGTYNEQFF.